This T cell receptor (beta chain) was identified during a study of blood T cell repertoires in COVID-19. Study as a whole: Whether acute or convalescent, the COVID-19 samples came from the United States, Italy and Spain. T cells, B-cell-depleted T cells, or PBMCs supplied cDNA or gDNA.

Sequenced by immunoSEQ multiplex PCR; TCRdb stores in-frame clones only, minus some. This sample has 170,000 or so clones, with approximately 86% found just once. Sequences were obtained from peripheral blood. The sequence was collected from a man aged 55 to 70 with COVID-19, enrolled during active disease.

The CDR3 nucleotides are TGTGCCAGCTGCCCAGGGAACGTTAGAGAGCAGTACTTC. It codes for CASCPGNVREQYF. This chain links TRBV6-6 with TRBJ2-7; weak D call: TRBD1 (5 bases). The germline V gene has CDR1 MNHNY and CDR2 SVGAGI (reference sequence). Trimming left V 8 bases short and J 7 bases short, with 18 bases between. The CDR3 spans 13 residues.